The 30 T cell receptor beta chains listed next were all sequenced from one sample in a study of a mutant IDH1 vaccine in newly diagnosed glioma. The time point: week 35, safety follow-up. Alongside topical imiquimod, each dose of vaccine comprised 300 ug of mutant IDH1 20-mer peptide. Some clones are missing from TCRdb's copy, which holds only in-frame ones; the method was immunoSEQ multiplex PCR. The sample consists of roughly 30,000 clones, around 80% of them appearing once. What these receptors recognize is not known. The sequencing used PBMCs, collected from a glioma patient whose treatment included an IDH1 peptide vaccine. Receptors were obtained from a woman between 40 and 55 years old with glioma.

CDR3 residues: CASSQEPFGDYGYTF. The CDR3 DNA is TGCGCCAGCAGCCAGGAGCCTTTCGGGGACTATGGCTACACCTTC. The gene calls are TRBV4-1 and TRBJ1-2; the D is unclear. The CDR3 length is 15 residues. CDR1 is MGHRA and CDR2 is YSYEKL in the germline V gene. Trimming left V 3 bases short and J 3 bases short, with 14 bases between.

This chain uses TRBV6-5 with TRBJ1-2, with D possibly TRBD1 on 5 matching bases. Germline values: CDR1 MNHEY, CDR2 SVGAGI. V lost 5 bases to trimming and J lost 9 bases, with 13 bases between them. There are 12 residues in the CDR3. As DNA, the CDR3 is TGTGCCAGCAGTGAGGGGCTCCATAGCTACACCTTC. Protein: CASSEGLHSYTF.

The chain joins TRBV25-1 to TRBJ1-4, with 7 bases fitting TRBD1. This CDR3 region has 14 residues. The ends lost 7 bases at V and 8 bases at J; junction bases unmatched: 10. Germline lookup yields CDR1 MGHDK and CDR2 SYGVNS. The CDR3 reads CASTPGGGREKLFF. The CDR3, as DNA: TGTGCCAGCACCCCAGGGGGGGGCCGGGAAAAACTGTTTTTT.

CDR3 residues: CASSKTGAYQETQYF. CDR3 nucleotides: TGCGCCAGCAGCAAAACAGGGGCGTACCAAGAGACCCAGTACTTC. The genes are TRBV5-1 and TRBJ2-5; 7 bases fit TRBD1. Looked up from germline, CDR1 is SGHRS and CDR2 is YFSETQ. Trimming cost V 4 bases and J 0 bases; bases outside gene matches: 6. The CDR3 length is 15 residues.

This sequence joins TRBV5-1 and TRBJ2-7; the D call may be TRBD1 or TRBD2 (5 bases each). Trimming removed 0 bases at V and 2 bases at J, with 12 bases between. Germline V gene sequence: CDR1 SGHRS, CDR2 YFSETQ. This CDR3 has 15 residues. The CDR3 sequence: CASSLEGRPAYEQYF. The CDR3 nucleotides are TGCGCCAGCAGCTTGGAGGGACGGCCAGCCTACGAGCAGTACTTC.

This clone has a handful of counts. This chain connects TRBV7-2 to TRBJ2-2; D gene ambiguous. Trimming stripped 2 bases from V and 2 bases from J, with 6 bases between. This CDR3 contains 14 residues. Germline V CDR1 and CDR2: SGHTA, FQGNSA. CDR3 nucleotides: TGTGCCAGCAGCTTACAGGTCAACACCGGGGAGCTGTTTTTT. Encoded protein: CASSLQVNTGELFF.

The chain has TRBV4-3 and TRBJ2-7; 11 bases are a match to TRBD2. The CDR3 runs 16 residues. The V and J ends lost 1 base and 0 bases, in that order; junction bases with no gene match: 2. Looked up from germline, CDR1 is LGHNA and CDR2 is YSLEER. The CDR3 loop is CASSQVAGGSSYEQYF. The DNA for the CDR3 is TGCGCCAGCAGCCAAGTAGCGGGGGGGAGCTCCTACGAGCAGTACTTC.

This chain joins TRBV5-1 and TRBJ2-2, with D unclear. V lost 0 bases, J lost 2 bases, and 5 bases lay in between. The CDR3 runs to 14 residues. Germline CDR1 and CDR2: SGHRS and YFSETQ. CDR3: CASSLGQNTGELFF. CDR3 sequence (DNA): TGCGCCAGCAGCTTGGGACAAAACACCGGGGAGCTGTTTTTT.

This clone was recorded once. The CDR3 reads CASRRTGSNEQYF. The CDR3 nucleotides read TGTGCCAGCAGGCGGACAGGGTCAAACGAGCAGTACTTC. V gene TRBV11-2 combines with J gene TRBJ2-7; TRBD1 matches at 8 bases. The CDR3 is made up of 13 amino acids. The ends lost 6 bases at V and 5 bases at J; junction bases unmatched: 6. Germline V gene lookup returns CDR1 SGHAT and CDR2 FQNNGV.

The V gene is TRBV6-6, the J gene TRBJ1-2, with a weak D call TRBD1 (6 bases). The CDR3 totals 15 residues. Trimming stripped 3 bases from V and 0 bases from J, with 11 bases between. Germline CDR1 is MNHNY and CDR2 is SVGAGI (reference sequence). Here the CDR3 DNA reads TGTGCCAGCAGTTATCCCCGACAGGCTAACTATGGCTACACCTTC. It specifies CASSYPRQANYGYTF.

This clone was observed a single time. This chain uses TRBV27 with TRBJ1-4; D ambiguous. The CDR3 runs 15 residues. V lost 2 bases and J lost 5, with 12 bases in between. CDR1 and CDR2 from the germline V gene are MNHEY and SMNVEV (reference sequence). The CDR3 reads CASSLVVGRNEKLFF. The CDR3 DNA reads TGTGCCAGCAGTTTAGTTGTGGGCCGGAATGAAAAACTGTTTTTT.

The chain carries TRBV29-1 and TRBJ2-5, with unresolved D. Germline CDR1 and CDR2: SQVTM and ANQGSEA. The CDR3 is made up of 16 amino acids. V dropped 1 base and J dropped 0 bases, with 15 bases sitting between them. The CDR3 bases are TGCAGCGTTGAAGTCTGGCACGAGAAGTACCAAGAGACCCAGTACTTC. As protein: CSVEVWHEKYQETQYF.

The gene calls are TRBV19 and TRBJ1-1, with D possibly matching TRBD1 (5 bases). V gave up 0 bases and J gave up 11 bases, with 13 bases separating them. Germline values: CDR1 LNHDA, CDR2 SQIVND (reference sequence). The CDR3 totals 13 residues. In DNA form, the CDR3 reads TGTGCCAGTAGTATAGAGGACACTAGTAGGGCTTTCTTT. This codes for CASSIEDTSRAFF. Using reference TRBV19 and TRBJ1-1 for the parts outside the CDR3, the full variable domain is DGGITQSPKYLFRKEGQNVTLSCEQNLNHDAMYWYRQDPGQGLRLIYYSQIVNDFQKGDIAEGYSVSREKKESFPLTVTSAQKNPTAFYLCASSIEDTSRAFFGQGTRLTVV.

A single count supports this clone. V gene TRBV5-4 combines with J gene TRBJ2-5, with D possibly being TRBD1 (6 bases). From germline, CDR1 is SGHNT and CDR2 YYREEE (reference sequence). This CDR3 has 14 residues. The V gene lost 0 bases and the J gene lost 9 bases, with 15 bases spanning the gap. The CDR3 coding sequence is TGTGCCAGCAGCTTGGGGACAGCTCCGCGGGCCCAGTACTTC. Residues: CASSLGTAPRAQYF.

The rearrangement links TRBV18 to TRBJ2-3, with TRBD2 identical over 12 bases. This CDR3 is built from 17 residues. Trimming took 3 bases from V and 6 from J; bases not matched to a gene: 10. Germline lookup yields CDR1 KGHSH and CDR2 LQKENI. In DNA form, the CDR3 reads TGTGCCAGCTCACCTAGCCCTAGCGGGGGGGATGTGGATACGCAGTATTTT. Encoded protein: CASSPSPSGGDVDTQYF.

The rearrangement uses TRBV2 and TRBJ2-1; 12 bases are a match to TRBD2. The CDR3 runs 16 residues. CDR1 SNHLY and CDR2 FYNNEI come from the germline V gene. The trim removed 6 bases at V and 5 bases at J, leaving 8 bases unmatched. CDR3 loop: CASRALAGGLDNEQFF. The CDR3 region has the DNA TGTGCCAGCAGGGCCCTAGCGGGGGGGCTGGACAATGAGCAGTTCTTC.

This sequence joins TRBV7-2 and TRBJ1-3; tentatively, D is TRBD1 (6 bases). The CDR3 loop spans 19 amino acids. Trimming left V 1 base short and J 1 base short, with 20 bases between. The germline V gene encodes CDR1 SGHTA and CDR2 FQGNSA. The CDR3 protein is CASSLEAGVFTLSGNTIYF. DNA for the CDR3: TGTGCCAGCAGCTTAGAGGCAGGGGTCTTCACCCTTTCTGGAAACACCATATATTTT.

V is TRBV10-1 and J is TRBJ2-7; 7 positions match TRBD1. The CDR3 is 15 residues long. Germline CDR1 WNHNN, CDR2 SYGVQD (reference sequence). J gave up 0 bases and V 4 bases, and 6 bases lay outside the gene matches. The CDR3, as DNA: TGCGCCAGCAGTGCTACAGGGGACACCTCCTACGAGCAGTACTTC. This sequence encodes CASSATGDTSYEQYF.

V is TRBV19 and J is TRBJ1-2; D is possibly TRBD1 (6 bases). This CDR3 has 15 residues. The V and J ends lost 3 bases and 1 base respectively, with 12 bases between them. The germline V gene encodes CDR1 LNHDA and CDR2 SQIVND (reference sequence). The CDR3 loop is CASSMEGQFNYGYTF. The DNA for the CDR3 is TGTGCCAGTAGTATGGAAGGACAGTTTAACTATGGCTACACCTTC.

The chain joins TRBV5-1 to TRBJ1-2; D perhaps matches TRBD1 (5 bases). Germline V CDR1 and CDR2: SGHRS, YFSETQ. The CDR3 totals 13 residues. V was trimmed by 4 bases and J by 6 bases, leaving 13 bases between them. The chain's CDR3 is CASSNEGYNGYTF. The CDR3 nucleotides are TGCGCCAGCAGCAACGAGGGGTATAATGGCTACACCTTC.

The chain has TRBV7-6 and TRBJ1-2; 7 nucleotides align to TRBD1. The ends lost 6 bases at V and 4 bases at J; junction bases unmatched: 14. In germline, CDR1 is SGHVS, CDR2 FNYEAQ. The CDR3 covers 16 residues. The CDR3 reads CASSPLHRDSFYGYTF. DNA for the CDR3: TGTGCCAGCAGTCCCCTTCATCGGGACAGTTTCTATGGCTACACCTTC.

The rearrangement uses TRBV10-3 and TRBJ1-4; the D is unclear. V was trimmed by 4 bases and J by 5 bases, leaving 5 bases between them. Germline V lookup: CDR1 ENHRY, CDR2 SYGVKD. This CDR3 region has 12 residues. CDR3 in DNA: TGTGCCATCAGTGGGACGAATGAAAAACTGTTTTTT. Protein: CAISGTNEKLFF.

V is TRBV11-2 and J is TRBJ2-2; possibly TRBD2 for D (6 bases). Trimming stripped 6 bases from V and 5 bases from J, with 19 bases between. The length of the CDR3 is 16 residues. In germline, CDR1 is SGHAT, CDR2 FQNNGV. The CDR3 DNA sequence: TGTGCCAGCAGTTTGTTGTCCCGGCGGGGAACCGGGGAGCTGTTTTTT. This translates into CASSLLSRRGTGELFF.

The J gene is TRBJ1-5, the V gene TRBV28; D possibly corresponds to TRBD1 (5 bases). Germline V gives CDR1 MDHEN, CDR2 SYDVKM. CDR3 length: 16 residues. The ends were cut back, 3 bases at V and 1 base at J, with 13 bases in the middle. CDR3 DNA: TGTGCCAGCAGTTTGGGCAGGGAGGGCAGCAATCAGCCCCAGCATTTT. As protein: CASSLGREGSNQPQHF.

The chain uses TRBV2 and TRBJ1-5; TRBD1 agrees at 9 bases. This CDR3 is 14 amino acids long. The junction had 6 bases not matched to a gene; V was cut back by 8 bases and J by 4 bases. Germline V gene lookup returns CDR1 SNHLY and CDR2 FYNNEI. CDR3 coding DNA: TGTGCCAGCCAAATAGGGACAGGGAATCAGCCCCAGCATTTT. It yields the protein CASQIGTGNQPQHF.

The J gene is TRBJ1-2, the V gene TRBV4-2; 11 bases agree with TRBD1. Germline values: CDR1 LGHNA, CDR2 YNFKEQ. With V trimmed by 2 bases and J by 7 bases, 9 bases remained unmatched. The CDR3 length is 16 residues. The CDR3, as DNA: TGTGCCAGCAGCCAACCCCCGGGACAGGGGGGGGTTGGCTACACCTTC. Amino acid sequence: CASSQPPGQGGVGYTF.

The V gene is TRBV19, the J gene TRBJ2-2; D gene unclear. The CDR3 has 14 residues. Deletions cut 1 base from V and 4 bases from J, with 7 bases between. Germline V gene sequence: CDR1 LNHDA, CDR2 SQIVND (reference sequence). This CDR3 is CASSIGAPTGELFF. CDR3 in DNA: TGTGCCAGTAGTATAGGGGCGCCCACCGGGGAGCTGTTTTTT. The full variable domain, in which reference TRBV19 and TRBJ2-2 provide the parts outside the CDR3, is DGGITQSPKYLFRKEGQNVTLSCEQNLNHDAMYWYRQDPGQGLRLIYYSQIVNDFQKGDIAEGYSVSREKKESFPLTVTSAQKNPTAFYLCASSIGAPTGELFFGEGSRLTVL.

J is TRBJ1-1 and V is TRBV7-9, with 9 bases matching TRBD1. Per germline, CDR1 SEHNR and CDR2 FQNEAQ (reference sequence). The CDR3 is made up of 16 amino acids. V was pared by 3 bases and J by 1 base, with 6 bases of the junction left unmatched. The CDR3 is CASSLGQGDWNTEAFF. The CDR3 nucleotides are TGTGCCAGCAGCTTGGGACAGGGTGATTGGAACACTGAAGCTTTCTTT.

CDR3 loop: CASSMGMPGELFF. The CDR3 coding sequence is TGTGCCAGTAGTATGGGGATGCCCGGGGAGCTGTTTTTT. This chain joins TRBV19 and TRBJ2-2; D call uncertain. CDR3 length: 13 amino acids. CDR1 and CDR2 (germline): LNHDA, SQIVND (reference sequence). The V and J ends lost 3 bases and 6 bases respectively, with 8 bases between them.

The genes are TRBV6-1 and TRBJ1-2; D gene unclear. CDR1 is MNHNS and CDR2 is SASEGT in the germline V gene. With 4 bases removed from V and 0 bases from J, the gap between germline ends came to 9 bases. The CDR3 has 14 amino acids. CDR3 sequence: CASSAAASNYGYTF. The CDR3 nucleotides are TGTGCCAGCAGTGCCGCAGCGTCTAACTATGGCTACACCTTC.